The T cell receptor beta chain under discussion was sequenced for a study of blood T cell repertoires in COVID-19. Clones were read by immunoSEQ multiplex PCR, and TCRdb kept only the in-frame ones, dropping some. Among 200,000 to 250,000 clones, about 90% were seen once, and the ten largest hold more than 0.65%. The sequence was obtained from a man aged 25-45 years with COVID-19, enrolled during active disease. Sequenced: peripheral blood.

The CDR3 loop is CASSVGTGRLAFF. In nucleotides, the CDR3 is TGTGCCAGCAGTGTCGGGACAGGGAGGTTGGCTTTCTTT. The V gene is TRBV27, the J gene TRBJ1-1; 9 bases are a match to TRBD1. Germline-derived CDR1 and CDR2 are MNHEY and SMNVEV (reference sequence). The CDR3 is 13 amino acids. Trimming removed 5 bases from V and 11 bases from J; junction bases left unmatched: 9.